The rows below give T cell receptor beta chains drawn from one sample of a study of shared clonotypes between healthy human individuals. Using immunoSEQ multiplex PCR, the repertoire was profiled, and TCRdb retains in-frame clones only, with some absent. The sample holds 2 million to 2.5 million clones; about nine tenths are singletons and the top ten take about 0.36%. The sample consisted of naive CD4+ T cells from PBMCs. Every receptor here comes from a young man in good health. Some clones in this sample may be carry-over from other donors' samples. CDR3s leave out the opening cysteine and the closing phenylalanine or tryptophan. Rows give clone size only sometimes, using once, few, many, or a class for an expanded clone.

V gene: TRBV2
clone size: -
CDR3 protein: ASLDSTGNTIY

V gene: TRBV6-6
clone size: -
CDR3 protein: ASSYGGIGRDEQF

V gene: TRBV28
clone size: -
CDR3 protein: ASSLVGPATSNYGYT

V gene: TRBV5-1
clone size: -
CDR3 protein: ASSRDRGPGDTQY

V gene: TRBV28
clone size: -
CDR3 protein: ASSPWTGGYTEAF

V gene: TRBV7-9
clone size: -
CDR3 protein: ASSQPPTSGRPQDTQY

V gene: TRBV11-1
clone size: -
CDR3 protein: ASSPITGGPSTDTQY

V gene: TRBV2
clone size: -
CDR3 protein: ASNPGSTDTQY

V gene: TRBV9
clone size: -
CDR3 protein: ASSVAGAYEQY

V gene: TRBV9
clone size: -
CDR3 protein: ASSAGQGQETQY

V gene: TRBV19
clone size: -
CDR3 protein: ASNTGGSSYEQY

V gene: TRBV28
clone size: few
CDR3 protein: ASTLRTDYGYT

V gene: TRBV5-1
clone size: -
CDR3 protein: ASSLVRTGANVLT

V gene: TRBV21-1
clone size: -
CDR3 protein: ASSKRGAGSQPQH

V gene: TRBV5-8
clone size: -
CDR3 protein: ASSLDGTYEQY

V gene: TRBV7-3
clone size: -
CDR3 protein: ASSPRHGETQY